Presented here are 20 T cell receptor beta chains from one specimen sequenced in a study of Ad26.COV2.S vaccination and SARS-CoV-2 variants (dated by TCRdb to the early 2020s). Taken with the paper, the label for treatment or condition translates to: some 20 received Ad26.COV2.S at low or high dose, single or two shots; about 5 received placebo; per-sample allocation not given. Repertoires of vaccine and placebo recipients were sequenced from samples taken on day 63 after the first injection. The library relied on the immunoSEQ multiplex PCR assay. TCRdb holds this immuneACCESS table with in-frame rearrangements only. Some clones are missing; in checked studies, unresolved V genes explain under half, and the rest has no known cause. This sample is represented by some 370,000 clones; 83% of them were singletons. Around 7% of the sample is in the top ten clones. Sample: peripheral blood, taken in a trial of Ad26.COV2.S vaccine versus placebo. Receptors were obtained from a person aged 18-65 years who received the Ad26.COV2.S COVID-19 vaccine or a placebo.

The chain combines TRBV4-2 with TRBJ2-1; D remains unclear. Germline CDR1 is LGHNA and CDR2 is YNFKEQ. The CDR3 is 16 amino acids. Trimming removed 0 bases at V and 2 bases at J, with 11 bases between. In DNA, the CDR3 is TGTGCCAGCAGCCAAGACGAAAGCGACCCCTACAATGAGCAGTTCTTC. Protein sequence: CASSQDESDPYNEQFF.

This chain uses TRBV18 with TRBJ1-1; D gene uncertain. The CDR3 contains 13 residues. Germline V lookup: CDR1 KGHSH, CDR2 LQKENI. Trimming removed 5 bases from V and 0 bases from J, with 7 bases in between. The CDR3 DNA follows: TGTGCCAGCTCAGCGGGTCTGAACACTGAAGCTTTCTTT. Its translation is CASSAGLNTEAFF. Full variable domain (missing parts from reference TRBV18 and TRBJ1-1): NAGVMQNPRHLVRRRGQEARLRCSPMKGHSHVYWYRQLPEEGLKFMVYLQKENIIDESGMPKERFSAEFPKEGPSILRIQQVVRGDSAAYFCASSAGLNTEAFFGQGTRLTVV.

The CDR3 region has the DNA TGTGCCAGCAGCCATATAGTAAATTACAATGAGCAGTTCTTC. Amino acid sequence: CASSHIVNYNEQFF. The chain links TRBV3-1 (or the pseudogene TRBV3-2) to TRBJ2-1; no firm D call. There are 14 residues in the CDR3. The V end lost 3 bases, the J end lost 4 bases, and 10 bases lay between the germline ends. Per the germline V gene, CDR1 is LGHDT and CDR2 is YNNKEL (reference sequence).

This chain uses TRBV9 with TRBJ2-1; weak D call: TRBD2 (5 bases). V was cut by 3 bases and J by 2 bases, with 9 bases left in between. From germline, CDR1 is SGDLS and CDR2 YYNGEE. The CDR3 extends over 14 amino acids. CDR3 nucleotides: TGTGCCAGCAGCGAGGACTTAGCCTACAATGAGCAGTTCTTC. Amino acids: CASSEDLAYNEQFF.

The chain joins TRBV29-1 to TRBJ1-2; 7 positions agree with TRBD1. The junction had 11 bases not matched to a gene; V was cut back by 7 bases and J by 6 bases. The CDR3 totals 13 residues. Germline V gene sequence: CDR1 SQVTM, CDR2 ANQGSEA. The CDR3 is CSADTQGRNGYTF. CDR3 in DNA: TGCAGCGCTGACACACAGGGGAGAAATGGCTACACCTTC.

The rearrangement uses TRBV7-9 and TRBJ2-7, with unresolved D. This CDR3 has 14 amino acids. Per germline, CDR1 SEHNR and CDR2 FQNEAQ (reference sequence). The V gene lost 3 bases and the J gene lost 4 bases, with 13 bases spanning the gap. This CDR3 reads CASSFPGRPYEQYF. CDR3 in DNA: TGTGCCAGCAGCTTCCCAGGACGGCCTTACGAGCAGTACTTC.

Comment on this clone: The sample holds other DNA sequences that translate to the same CDR3. The chain has TRBV19 and TRBJ1-6; 7 positions agree with TRBD1. The CDR3 extends over 13 amino acids. Germline-derived CDR1 and CDR2 are LNHDA and SQIVND (reference sequence). V dropped 5 bases and J dropped 10; count of bases not matched to a gene: 5. The CDR3 sequence is CASSDRVRSPLHF. For the CDR3, the DNA is TGTGCCAGTAGTGACAGGGTCAGGTCACCCCTCCACTTT.

The rearrangement joins TRBV3-1 (or the pseudogene TRBV3-2) to TRBJ1-2; 9 bases line up with TRBD1. With 3 bases clipped from V and 7 bases from J, the junction kept 6 bases outside the gene matches. The CDR3 runs to 14 residues. Germline V CDR1 and CDR2: LGHDT, YNNKEL (reference sequence). This CDR3 is CASSHSDRGGGYTF. In nucleotides, the CDR3 is TGTGCCAGCAGCCACTCGGACAGGGGAGGTGGCTACACCTTC.

The chain couples TRBV28 to TRBJ1-3, with 8 nucleotides matching TRBD1. Per the germline V gene, CDR1 is MDHEN and CDR2 is SYDVKM. J gave up 3 bases and V 5 bases, and 3 bases lay outside the gene matches. The CDR3 extends over 14 amino acids. The CDR3 DNA follows: TGTGCCAGCAGTGCAGGGGGCTTTGGAAACACCATATATTTT. Translating gives CASSAGGFGNTIYF. The full variable domain, rest sourced from reference TRBV28 and TRBJ1-3, is DVKVTQSSRYLVKRTGEKVFLECVQDMDHENMFWYRQDPGLGLRLIYFSYDVKMKEKGDIPEGYSVSREKKERFSLILESASTNQTSMYLCASSAGGFGNTIYFGEGSWLTVV.

The genes are TRBV27 and TRBJ2-1, with 11 bases identical to TRBD2. This CDR3 spans 18 amino acids. With V trimmed by 5 bases and J by 0 bases, 9 bases remained unmatched. The germline V gene encodes CDR1 MNHEY and CDR2 SMNVEV (reference sequence). This chain's CDR3 is CASSPRTSGFYSYNEQFF. The CDR3 DNA follows: TGTGCCAGCAGTCCCCGGACTAGCGGGTTTTACTCCTACAATGAGCAGTTCTTC.

This clone was recorded a few times. This chain joins TRBV9 and TRBJ1-2; D not certain. V lost 0 bases to trimming and J lost 7 bases, with 7 bases between them. CDR1 and CDR2 from the germline V gene are SGDLS and YYNGEE. The length of the CDR3 is 12 residues. DNA for the CDR3: TGTGCCAGCAGCGTAGTAGGGCCTGGCTACACCTTC. Translated, it gives CASSVVGPGYTF.

This chain links TRBV9 with TRBJ2-7; no clear D gene. The CDR3 is 14 residues long. V was cut by 0 bases and J by 5 bases, with 12 bases left in between. Germline assignment: CDR1 SGDLS and CDR2 YYNGEE. The CDR3 loop is CASSVADTIDEQYF. The CDR3 nucleotides read TGTGCCAGCAGCGTAGCGGATACTATCGACGAGCAGTACTTC.

This clone was observed a handful of times. Other DNA sequences in the same sample also yield this CDR3. The chain combines TRBV19 with TRBJ1-1, with 7 bases matching TRBD1. Germline V CDR1 and CDR2: LNHDA, SQIVND (reference sequence). CDR3 length: 14 amino acids. V gave up 1 base and J gave up 5 bases; unmatched junction bases: 4. The CDR3 spells CASSIGQGYTEAFF. In DNA, the CDR3 is TGTGCCAGTAGTATAGGACAGGGATATACTGAAGCTTTCTTT.

The CDR3 coding sequence is TGTGCCAGCAGTTTATGGGGGGGTGGGCGCGAGCAGTACTTC. It translates to CASSLWGGGREQYF. This chain links TRBV28 with TRBJ2-7; D may be TRBD2 (6 bases). There are 14 residues in the CDR3. Germline CDR1 reads MDHEN; CDR2 reads SYDVKM. Trimming took off 0 bases at V and 6 bases at J, with 12 bases between the two ends.

The V gene is TRBV4-1, the J gene TRBJ2-7; D call uncertain. Trimming pared 2 bases from V and 7 bases from J, leaving 9 bases between. The CDR3 consists of 12 residues. Germline CDR1 is MGHRA and CDR2 is YSYEKL. CDR3: CASSQTQEEQYF. In DNA, the CDR3 is TGCGCCAGCAGCCAAACCCAAGAGGAGCAGTACTTC.

This clone was recorded a few times. The genes are TRBV12-3 or TRBV12-4 and TRBJ2-7; D not resolved. CDR3 length equals 12 residues. Trimming pared 5 bases from V and 3 bases from J, leaving 8 bases between. CDR3 DNA sequence: TGTGCCAGCAGTCCCACGATCTACGAGCAGTACTTC. Translated, it gives CASSPTIYEQYF.

The rearrangement uses TRBV5-4 and TRBJ1-1; D not resolved. This CDR3 region has 12 residues. The V end was cut by 1 base, the J end by 4 bases, with 5 bases between. The germline CDR1 and CDR2 sequences are SGHNT and YYREEE (reference sequence). CDR3 sequence: CASSLKGTEAFF. The CDR3 nucleotides are TGTGCCAGCAGCTTGAAGGGCACTGAAGCTTTCTTT.

V usage is TRBV4-1 and J usage is TRBJ2-4, with D possibly being TRBD1 or TRBD2 (5 bases each). This CDR3 has 13 residues. Germline V CDR1 and CDR2: MGHRA, YSYEKL. V lost 3 bases and J 6 bases, leaving 9 bases between the germline ends. This CDR3 reads CASSHGGTNIQYF. The CDR3 DNA reads TGCGCCAGCAGCCATGGGGGAACAAACATTCAGTACTTC.

The J gene is TRBJ1-3, the V gene TRBV5-4; D unclear. The CDR3 length is 15 residues. CDR1 and CDR2 (germline): SGHNT, YYREEE (reference sequence). Trimming shortened V by 3 bases and J by 0 bases, and 10 bases separated the two germline ends. CDR3 sequence (DNA): TGTGCCAGCAGCTCAGGACGGGACTCTGGAAACACCATATATTTT. Protein sequence: CASSSGRDSGNTIYF.

The rearrangement links TRBV2 to TRBJ1-1, with a weak D call TRBD1 (6 bases). Trimming pared 10 bases from V and 3 bases from J, leaving 12 bases between. The CDR3 has 12 amino acids. CDR1 is SNHLY and CDR2 is FYNNEI in the germline V gene. The CDR3 sequence is CATTQGYTEAFF. The CDR3 DNA reads as TGTGCCACCACCCAGGGGTACACTGAAGCTTTCTTT. Full variable domain (missing parts from reference TRBV2 and TRBJ1-1): EPEVTQTPSHQVTQMGQEVILRCVPISNHLYFYWYRQILGQKVEFLVSFYNNEISEKSEIFDDQFSVERPDGSNFTLKIRSTKLEDSAMYFCATTQGYTEAFFGQGTRLTVV.